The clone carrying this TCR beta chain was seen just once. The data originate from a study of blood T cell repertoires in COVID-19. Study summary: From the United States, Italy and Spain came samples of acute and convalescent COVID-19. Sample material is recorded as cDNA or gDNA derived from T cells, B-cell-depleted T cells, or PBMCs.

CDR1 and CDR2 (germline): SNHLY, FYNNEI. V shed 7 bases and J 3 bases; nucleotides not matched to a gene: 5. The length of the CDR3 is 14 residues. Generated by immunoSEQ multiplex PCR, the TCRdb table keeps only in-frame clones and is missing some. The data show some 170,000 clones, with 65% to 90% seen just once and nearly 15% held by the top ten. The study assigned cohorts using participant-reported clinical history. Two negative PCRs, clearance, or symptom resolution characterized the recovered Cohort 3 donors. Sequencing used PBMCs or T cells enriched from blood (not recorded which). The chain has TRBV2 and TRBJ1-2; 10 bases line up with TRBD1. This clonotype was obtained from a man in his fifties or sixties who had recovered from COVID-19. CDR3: CASMPGTGDYGYTF. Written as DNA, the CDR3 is TGTGCCAGCATGCCAGGGACAGGGGACTATGGCTACACCTTC.